One sample yielded the 24 T cell receptor beta chains listed below, sequenced in a study of identical twins. TCRdb passed the 5' RACE reads through MiXCR, listing each CDR3 protein once. This table has around 1.7 million distinct CDR3 sequences, about 32% appearing once. Source material: cord blood. The receptors were sampled from a newborn girl in good health.

The chain recombines TRBV11-2 with TRBJ1-2; maybe TRBD1 (6 bases). Germline CDR1 SGHAT, CDR2 FQNNGV. The CDR3 sequence is 14 residues long. V was clipped by 0 bases and J by 5 bases, with 10 bases between them. CDR3 in amino acids: CASSLDRDKYGYTF. The CDR3 region has the DNA TGTGCCAGCAGCTTAGATCGGGACAAATATGGCTACACCTTC.

The genes are TRBV6-5 and TRBJ2-5; 8 bases are a match to TRBD2. Germline V gene sequence: CDR1 MNHEY, CDR2 SVGAGI. The CDR3 loop spans 13 amino acids. V lost 0 bases and J lost 11; bases outside the gene matches: 5. The CDR3 region has the DNA TGTGCCAGCAGTTACTCGGCACTAGCGGTTCAGTACTTC. Its translation is CASSYSALAVQYF.

The rearrangement uses TRBV28 and TRBJ2-2; 7 positions match TRBD2. The CDR3 has 14 residues. V dropped 7 bases and J dropped 5; count of bases not matched to a gene: 7. Germline V gene data show CDR1 as MDHEN and CDR2 as SYDVKM. CDR3 DNA sequence: TGTGCCAGCATGCGGGAGCCGGGGACCGGGGAGCTGTTTTTT. The encoded protein is CASMREPGTGELFF.

The rearrangement links TRBV20-1 to TRBJ2-3; 9 bases match TRBD2. The CDR3 runs 14 residues. J gave up 3 bases and V 6 bases, and 7 bases lay outside the gene matches. Germline values: CDR1 DFQATT, CDR2 SNEGSKA (reference sequence). The CDR3 spells CSAASGRMTDTQYF. The CDR3 DNA is TGCAGTGCCGCAAGCGGGAGGATGACAGATACGCAGTATTTT.

This clonotype was detected ten times or more. The rearrangement uses TRBV10-3 and TRBJ1-2; TRBD1 matches 7 bases. The CDR3 spans 13 residues. From germline, CDR1 is ENHRY and CDR2 SYGVKD. J was trimmed by 7 bases and V by 2 bases; bases with no gene match: 4. The CDR3: CAISERQGVGYTF. CDR3 bases: TGTGCCATCAGTGAGCGACAGGGTGTTGGCTACACCTTC.

This clonotype was picked up one time. This chain's CDR3 is CASSMDGEDTQYF. The CDR3, as DNA: TGTGCCAGTAGTATGGACGGGGAAGATACGCAGTATTTT. The V call is TRBV19, the J call TRBJ2-3; D possibly corresponds to TRBD2 (5 bases). The length of the CDR3 is 13 residues. Germline V gene sequence: CDR1 LNHDA, CDR2 SQIVND (reference sequence). Trimming removed 3 bases at V and 5 bases at J, with 9 bases between.

As for this clonotype: The junction departs from the called germline gene at one end, perhaps through a read error. The chain recombines TRBV5-1 with TRBJ1-6; D is unclear. Germline CDR1 and CDR2: SGHRS and YFSETQ. This CDR3 has 15 amino acids. The CDR3 sequence is CASRYGSSYNSPLHF. The CDR3 nucleotides read TGTGCCAGCAGGTACGGGAGCTCCTATAATTCACCCCTCCACTTT.

The rearrangement joins TRBV7-2 to TRBJ2-7, with D tentatively TRBD1 (6 bases). In germline, CDR1 is SGHTA, CDR2 FQGNSA. Trimming stripped 0 bases from V and 0 bases from J, with 9 bases between. This CDR3 comprises 15 residues. CDR3 nucleotide sequence: TGTGCCAGCAGCTTAGCCACAGGGTACTCCTACGAGCAGTACTTC. Protein: CASSLATGYSYEQYF.

The chain couples TRBV7-6 to TRBJ2-3; D is possibly TRBD1 (5 bases). This CDR3 is built from 16 residues. V was clipped by 1 base and J by 3 bases, with 14 bases between them. Germline V gene lookup returns CDR1 SGHVS and CDR2 FNYEAQ. The CDR3 coding sequence is TGTGCCAGCAGCTTAGAGGTCCTAGGGGTTACAGATACGCAGTATTTT. This translates into CASSLEVLGVTDTQYF.

V and J are TRBV6-5 and TRBJ2-1, with 14 bases fitting TRBD2. CDR1 MNHEY and CDR2 SVGAGI come from the germline V gene. Trimming removed 2 bases from V and 4 bases from J; junction bases left unmatched: 7. The CDR3 is 18 residues long. The CDR3 sequence is CASSYPGLAGERYNEQFF. The DNA of the CDR3 is TGTGCCAGCAGTTACCCGGGACTAGCGGGGGAACGATACAATGAGCAGTTCTTC.

A few counts support this clonotype. The chain recombines TRBV5-1 with TRBJ2-5; 8 positions agree with TRBD1. Germline values: CDR1 SGHRS, CDR2 YFSETQ. The J segment lost 2 bases and the V segment lost 10 bases, leaving 13 bases of the junction unmatched. CDR3 length: 15 amino acids. As DNA, the CDR3 is TGCGCCTGTACCTCGACAGGGGTAGGGCAAGAGACCCAGTACTTC. Protein: CACTSTGVGQETQYF.

This clonotype was picked up a small number of times. The V gene is TRBV12-3 or TRBV12-4, the J gene TRBJ2-1, with TRBD2 identical over 14 bases. V lost 5 bases and J lost 15; bases outside the gene matches: 12. The CDR3 sequence is 15 residues long. The CDR3 DNA is TGTGCCAGCAGTATTAGACTAGCGGGGGGGCATTGGCCGTTCTTC. Encoded protein: CASSIRLAGGHWPFF.

V usage is TRBV7-8 and J usage is TRBJ2-1; D is possibly TRBD2 (5 bases). This CDR3 is 16 amino acids long. CDR1 is SGHVS and CDR2 is FQNEAQ in the germline V gene. Trimming removed 4 bases from V and 2 bases from J, with 15 bases in between. CDR3 amino acids: CASSSKRTSPYNEQFF. The CDR3 DNA is TGTGCCAGCAGCTCGAAGCGGACGTCTCCCTACAATGAGCAGTTCTTC.

CDR3 residues: CASSLWAAHNEKLFF. As DNA, the CDR3 is TGTGCCAGCAGTTTATGGGCCGCTCATAATGAAAAACTGTTTTTT. The V and J genes are TRBV28 and TRBJ1-4; no definite D call. This CDR3 comprises 15 residues. Deletions cut 0 bases from V and 4 bases from J, with 9 bases between. The germline V gene encodes CDR1 MDHEN and CDR2 SYDVKM.

The genes are TRBV2 and TRBJ2-1, with D possibly being TRBD1 (6 bases). CDR3 length: 17 residues. V was pared by 3 bases and J by 7 bases, with 22 bases between. Germline CDR1 is SNHLY and CDR2 is FYNNEI. The CDR3 region is CASSDLQGPPKWNEQFF. CDR3 nucleotides: TGTGCCAGCAGTGATCTACAGGGACCTCCAAAGTGGAATGAGCAGTTCTTC.

The V call is TRBV7-9, the J call TRBJ1-5, with 11 bases identical to TRBD1. V was pared by 5 bases and J by 11 bases, with 5 bases of the junction left unmatched. This CDR3 region has 13 residues. Germline V gene lookup returns CDR1 SEHNR and CDR2 FQNEAQ (reference sequence). The CDR3 nucleotides are TGTGCCAGCAGCAAGGACAGGGGGCTGACCCAGCATTTT. It translates to CASSKDRGLTQHF.

This clonotype was recorded a few times. The chain couples TRBV7-8 to TRBJ2-1, with 7 bases identical to TRBD2. The V gene's germline CDR1 is SGHVS and CDR2 FQNEAQ. V dropped 1 base and J dropped 8; count of bases not matched to a gene: 8. The CDR3 totals 15 residues. The CDR3 coding sequence is TGTGCCAGCAGCTTAGTGGTCGCGGGAGCGGATGAGCAGTTCTTC. Amino acids: CASSLVVAGADEQFF.

This chain joins TRBV4-1 and TRBJ2-7, with D possibly matching TRBD2 (6 bases). The germline V gene has CDR1 MGHRA and CDR2 YSYEKL. Trimming cost V 2 bases and J 1 base, with 30 bases left between them. This CDR3 spans 21 amino acids. The CDR3 protein is CASSQTLTAGTSLFYSYEQYF. CDR3 DNA sequence: TGCGCCAGCAGCCAAACCCTGACAGCCGGGACTTCTCTCTTCTATTCCTACGAGCAGTACTTC.

This clonotype was counted between two and nine times. This sequence joins TRBV18 and TRBJ1-2, with unresolved D. CDR1 and CDR2 (germline): KGHSH, LQKENI. The germline V and J ends were trimmed by 3 bases and 11 bases, with 19 bases remaining between them. The CDR3 covers 14 residues. CDR3 DNA sequence: TGTGCCAGCTCACCGATTTCGGGCTACAGCGGGTACACCTTC. It yields the protein CASSPISGYSGYTF.

This clonotype was detected a few times. V usage is TRBV7-2 and J usage is TRBJ1-6; the D is unclear. Germline-derived CDR1 and CDR2 are SGHTA and FQGNSA. The CDR3 length is 15 residues. Trimming removed 1 base from V and 8 bases from J, with 12 bases in between. CDR3 loop: CASSLGNSWYSPLHF. CDR3 in DNA: TGTGCCAGCAGCTTAGGAAACAGCTGGTATTCACCCCTCCACTTT.

The chain couples TRBV12-3 or TRBV12-4 to TRBJ2-4, with D uncertain. The V end was cut by 0 bases, the J end by 0 bases, with 9 bases between. The CDR3 is 16 residues long. CDR3 in DNA: TGTGCCAGCAGTTTAGCGCAGAGCTTAGCCAAAAACATTCAGTACTTC. Protein sequence: CASSLAQSLAKNIQYF.

This clonotype has a count of ten or more. The chain links TRBV11-2 to TRBJ2-7; 13 bases are a match to TRBD2. J lost 0 bases, V lost 1 base, and 6 bases had no gene match. This CDR3 comprises 18 residues. The germline V gene encodes CDR1 SGHAT and CDR2 FQNNGV. The DNA of the CDR3 is TGTGCCAGCAGCTTAGTCGGGACTAGCGGGGCCTACTCCTACGAGCAGTACTTC. Translation gives CASSLVGTSGAYSYEQYF.

V gene TRBV20-1 combines with J gene TRBJ1-4, with 7 bases fitting TRBD1. Germline V gene lookup returns CDR1 DFQATT and CDR2 SNEGSKA (reference sequence). This CDR3 comprises 13 residues. J was trimmed by 8 bases and V by 3 bases; bases with no gene match: 6. CDR3 bases: TGCAGTGCTAGGGCAGGGGGTTTAGAAAAACTGTTTTTT. It specifies CSARAGGLEKLFF.

The chain links TRBV30 to TRBJ2-7, with D uncertain. V lost 1 base and J lost 3, with 1 base in between. Looked up from germline, CDR1 is GTSNPN and CDR2 is SVGIG (reference sequence). The CDR3 contains 10 residues. DNA of the CDR3: TGTGCCTGGAGTGGCTACGAGCAGTACTTC. Protein sequence: CAWSGYEQYF. The complete variable domain, with remaining parts taken from reference TRBV30 and TRBJ2-7, reads SQTIHQWPATLVQPVGSPLSLECTVEGTSNPNLYWYRQAAGRGLQLLFYSVGIGQISSEVPQNLSASRPQDRQFILSSKKLLLSDSGFYLCAWSGYEQYFGPGTRLTVT.